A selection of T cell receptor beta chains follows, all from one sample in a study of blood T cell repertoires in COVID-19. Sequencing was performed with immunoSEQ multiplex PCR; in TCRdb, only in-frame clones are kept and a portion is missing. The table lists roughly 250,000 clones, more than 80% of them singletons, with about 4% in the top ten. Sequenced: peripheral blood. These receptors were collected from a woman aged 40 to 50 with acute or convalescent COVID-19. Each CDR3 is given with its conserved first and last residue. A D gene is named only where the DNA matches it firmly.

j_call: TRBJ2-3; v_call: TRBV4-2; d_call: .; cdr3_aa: CASSSPRNTDTQYF
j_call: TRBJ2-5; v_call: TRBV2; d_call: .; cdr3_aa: CASGGGPQETQYF
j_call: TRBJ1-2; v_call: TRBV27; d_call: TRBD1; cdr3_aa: CASSSYYRGRGYGYTF
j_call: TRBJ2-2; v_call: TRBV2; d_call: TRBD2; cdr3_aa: CASSASGGSPPGELFF
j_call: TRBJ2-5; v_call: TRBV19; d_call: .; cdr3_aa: CASSIRVRGREAETQYF
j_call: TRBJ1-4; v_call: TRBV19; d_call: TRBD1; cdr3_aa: CASSRWGQGISEKLFF
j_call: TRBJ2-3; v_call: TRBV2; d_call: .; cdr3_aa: CASRRDFQSTDTQYF
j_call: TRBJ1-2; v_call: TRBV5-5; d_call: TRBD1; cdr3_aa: CASSLQGGYGYTF
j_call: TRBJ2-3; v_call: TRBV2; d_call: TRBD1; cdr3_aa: CASSEGGSGTDTQYF
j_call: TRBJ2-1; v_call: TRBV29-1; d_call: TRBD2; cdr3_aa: CSVVIAMGTSDEQFF
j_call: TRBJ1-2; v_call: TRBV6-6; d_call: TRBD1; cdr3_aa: CASIQDRDRFIGGYTF
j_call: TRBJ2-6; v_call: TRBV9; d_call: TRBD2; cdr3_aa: CASSETSGGTGANVLTF
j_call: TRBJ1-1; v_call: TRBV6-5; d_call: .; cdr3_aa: CASSYSSQADEAFF
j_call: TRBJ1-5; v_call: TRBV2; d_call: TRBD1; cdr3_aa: CASSRDRRDQPQHF
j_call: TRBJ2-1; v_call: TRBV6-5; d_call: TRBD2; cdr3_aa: CASRGLAGGPGEQFF
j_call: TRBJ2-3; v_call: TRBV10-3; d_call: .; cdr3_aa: CAISESGTPGDTQYF
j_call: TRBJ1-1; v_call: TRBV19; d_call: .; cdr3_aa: CASRETGRNTEAFF
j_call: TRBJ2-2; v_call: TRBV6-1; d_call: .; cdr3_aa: CASSEQGNTGELFF
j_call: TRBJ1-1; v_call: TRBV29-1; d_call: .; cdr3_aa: CSVDHPRAGNTEAFF
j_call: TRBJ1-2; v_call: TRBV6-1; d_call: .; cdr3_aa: CASSEAAGWGYGYTF
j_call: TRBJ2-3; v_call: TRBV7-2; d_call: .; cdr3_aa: CASSSRRGRTLITDTQYF
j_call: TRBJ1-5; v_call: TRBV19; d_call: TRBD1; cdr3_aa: CASRLQGYQPQHF
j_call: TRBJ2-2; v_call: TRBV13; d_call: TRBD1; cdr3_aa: CASSLSAGGTGELFF
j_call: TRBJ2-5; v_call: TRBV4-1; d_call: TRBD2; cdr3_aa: CAPRQRGGTPLFPETQYF
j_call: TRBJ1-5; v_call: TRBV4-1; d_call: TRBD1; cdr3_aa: CASSQTRGRGSNQPQHF
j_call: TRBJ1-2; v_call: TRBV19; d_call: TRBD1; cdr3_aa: CASSRGQGGSYGYTF
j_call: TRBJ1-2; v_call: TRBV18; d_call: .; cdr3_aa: CASSPREFRGYTF
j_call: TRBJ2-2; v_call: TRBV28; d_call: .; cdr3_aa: CASSSFPLGRGNTGELFF
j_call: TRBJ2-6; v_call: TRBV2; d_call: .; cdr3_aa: CASSLRAGANVLTF
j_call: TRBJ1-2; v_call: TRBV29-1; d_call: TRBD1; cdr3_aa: CSVEGQGAGYTF
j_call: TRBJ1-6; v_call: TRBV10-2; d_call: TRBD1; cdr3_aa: CASSESTGTGNSPLHF
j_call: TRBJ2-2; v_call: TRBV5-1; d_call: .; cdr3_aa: CASSTGGAGELFF
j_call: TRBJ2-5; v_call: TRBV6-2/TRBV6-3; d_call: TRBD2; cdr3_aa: CASSYGGTSGGHQETQYF
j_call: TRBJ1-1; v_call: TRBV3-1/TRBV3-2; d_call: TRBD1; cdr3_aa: CASSPITGAEKNTEAFF
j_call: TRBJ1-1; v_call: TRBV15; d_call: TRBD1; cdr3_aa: CATRIRQGMNTEAFF
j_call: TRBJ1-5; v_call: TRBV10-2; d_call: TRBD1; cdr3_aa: CASSDRGLLPQHF
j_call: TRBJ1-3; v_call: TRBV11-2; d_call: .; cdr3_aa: CASSLGLGTGNTIYF
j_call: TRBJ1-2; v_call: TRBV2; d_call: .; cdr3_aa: CASSAWGVEGYTF
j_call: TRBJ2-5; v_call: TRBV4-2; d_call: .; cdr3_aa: CASSLRGLLQETQYF
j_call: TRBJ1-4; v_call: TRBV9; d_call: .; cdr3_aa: CASSVEGTNEKLFF
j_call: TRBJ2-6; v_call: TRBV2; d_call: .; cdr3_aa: CASSERGRGSGANVLTF
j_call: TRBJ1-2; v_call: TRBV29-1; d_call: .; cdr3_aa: CSVTRGGSNYGYTF
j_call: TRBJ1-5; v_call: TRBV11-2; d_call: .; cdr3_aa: CASSYRVGGNQPQHF
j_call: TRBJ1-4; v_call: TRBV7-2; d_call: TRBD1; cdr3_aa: CASSSRNRGEKLFF
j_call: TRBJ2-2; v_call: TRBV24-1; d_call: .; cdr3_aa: CATSDELAGELFF
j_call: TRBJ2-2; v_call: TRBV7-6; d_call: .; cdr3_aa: CADASETGELFF
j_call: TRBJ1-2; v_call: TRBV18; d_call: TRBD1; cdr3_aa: CASSYRTGAHYGYTF
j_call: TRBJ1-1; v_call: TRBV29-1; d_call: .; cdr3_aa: CSVAKNTEAFF
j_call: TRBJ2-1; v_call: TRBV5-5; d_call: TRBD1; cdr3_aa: CASSTSGTGGYNEQFF
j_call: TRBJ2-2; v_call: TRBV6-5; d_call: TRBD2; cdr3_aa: CASSSLAGEYTGELFF
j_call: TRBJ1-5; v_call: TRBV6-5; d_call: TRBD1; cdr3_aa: CASTRQGLQPQHF
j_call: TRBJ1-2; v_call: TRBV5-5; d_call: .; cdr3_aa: CASSLVRRDGYTF
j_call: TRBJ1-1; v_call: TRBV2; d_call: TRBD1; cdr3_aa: CASSFHSRAGQYSTEAFF